The 6 T cell receptor beta chains reported below all come from one sample, sequenced in a study of shared clonotypes between healthy human individuals. The data were produced by immunoSEQ multiplex PCR, yet TCRdb's version contains in-frame clones alone and is incomplete. The profile shows millions of clones, approximately 95% of them singletons. Sequencing was performed on naive CD4+ T cells sorted from blood. Subset in this sample: CD45RA+ positively selected. The receptors here all came from a man aged 18 to 29 in good health.

V and J are TRBV21-1 and TRBJ1-2; the listed D gene, TRBD1, was not tested against the DNA. TRBV21-1 is noted as a pseudogene. The CDR3 loop spans 15 amino acids. CDR3 sequence: CASSKQGKRVYGYTF. For the CDR3, the DNA is TGTGCCAGCAGCAAACAGGGAAAACGTGTCTATGGCTACACCTTC.

This clone was seen repeatedly, ten times or more. The rearrangement links TRBV5-4 to TRBJ2-7; D perhaps matches TRBD1 (6 bases). CDR3 size: 14 residues. Trimming shortened V by 4 bases and J by 2 bases, and 13 bases separated the two germline ends. Germline V lookup: CDR1 SGHNT, CDR2 YYREEE (reference sequence). The CDR3 loop reads CASSTQGPTYEQYF. The CDR3 DNA is TGTGCCAGCAGCACACAGGGCCCCACCTACGAGCAGTACTTC.

The chain joins TRBV5-1 to TRBJ2-7, with TRBD1 identical over 12 bases. CDR1 and CDR2 (germline): SGHRS, YFSETQ. Germline trimming cut 3 bases from V and 6 bases from J; bases unmatched to any gene: 7. The CDR3 has 15 residues. CDR3 sequence (DNA): TGCGCCAGCAGCTACCGGGACAGGGGGCTTGGCGAGCAGTACTTC. It codes for CASSYRDRGLGEQYF. The whole variable domain, filled in from reference TRBV5-1 and TRBJ2-7, reads KAGVTQTPRYLIKTRGQQVTLSCSPISGHRSVSWYQQTPGQGLQFLFEYFSETQRNKGNFPGRFSGRQFSNSRSEMNVSTLELGDSALYLCASSYRDRGLGEQYFGPGTRLTVT.

The chain recombines TRBV21-1 with TRBJ2-3. TRBV21-1 is designated a pseudogene. The CDR3 consists of 14 residues. CDR3 loop: CASSKSGSTDTQYF. The CDR3 DNA follows: TGTGCCAGCAGCAAATCTGGGTCCACAGATACGCAGTATTTT.

The V gene is TRBV11-2, the J gene TRBJ1-1; 7 bases are shared with TRBD1. The germline gives CDR1 SGHAT, CDR2 FQNNGV. The CDR3 totals 18 residues. Trimming took 1 base from V and 0 from J; bases not matched to a gene: 11. Written as DNA, the CDR3 is TGTGCCAGCAGCTTAGCTACAGGGGTCGCGTCCGTGAACACTGAAGCTTTCTTT. This sequence encodes CASSLATGVASVNTEAFF.

The rearrangement links TRBV10-3 to TRBJ1-2; TRBD1 matches at 8 bases. Germline V gene data show CDR1 as ENHRY and CDR2 as SYGVKD. The V and J ends lost 0 bases and 7 bases, in that order; junction bases with no gene match: 13. This CDR3 has 17 residues. The CDR3 spells CAISESGGAGQVSGYTF. CDR3 DNA sequence: TGTGCCATCAGTGAGTCGGGAGGCGCGGGACAGGTCTCTGGCTACACCTTC.